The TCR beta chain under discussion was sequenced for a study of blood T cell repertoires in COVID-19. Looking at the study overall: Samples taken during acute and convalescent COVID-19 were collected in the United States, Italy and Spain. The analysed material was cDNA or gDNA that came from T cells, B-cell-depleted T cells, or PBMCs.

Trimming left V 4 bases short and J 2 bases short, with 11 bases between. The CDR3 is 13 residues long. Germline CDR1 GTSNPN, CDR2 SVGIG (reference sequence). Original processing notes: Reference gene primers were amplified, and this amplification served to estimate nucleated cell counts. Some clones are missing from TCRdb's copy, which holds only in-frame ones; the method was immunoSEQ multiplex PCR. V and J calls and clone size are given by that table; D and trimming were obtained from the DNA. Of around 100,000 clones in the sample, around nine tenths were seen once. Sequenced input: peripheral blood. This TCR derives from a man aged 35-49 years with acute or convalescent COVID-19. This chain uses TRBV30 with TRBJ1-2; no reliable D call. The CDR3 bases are TGTGCCTGGAATTCGGGAGGGAACTATGGCTACACCTTC. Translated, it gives CAWNSGGNYGYTF.